The clone carrying this T cell receptor (beta chain) was recorded many times. Its target is not known. CDR1 SEHNR and CDR2 FQNEAQ come from the germline V gene (reference sequence). The CDR3 sequence is 15 residues long. The V gene end was trimmed by 5 bases and the J gene end by 3 bases; junction bases not matched to a gene: 7. The sample comes from a study of T cell repertoires in cytomegalovirus infection. Study-level background: Indications of both CMV infection and matching HLA type were provided by public TCR beta signatures.

Via MiXCR, TCRdb re-called the reads, giving one row per CDR3 protein. The table has about 260,000 distinct CDR3 sequences, roughly 10% seen once. Study outcomes and limitations: HLA-C-restricted CMV-specific TCR beta clonotypes prevailed in the ex vivo response.

The sample was PBMCs. This TCR came from a human donor in good health (CMV status not recorded). Some clones in this sample may be carry-over from other donors' samples. The J gene is TRBJ1-5, the V gene TRBV7-9; 7 bases are shared with TRBD1. CDR3 sequence reads: CASSPPGQLNQPQHF. DNA for the CDR3: TGTGCCAGCAGCCCGCCGGGACAGCTCAATCAGCCCCAGCATTTT.